One TCR beta chain is described in this entry. Antigen: not known. The entry originates in a study of cytomegalovirus exposure and HLA in healthy donors. General study results and limits: Per published accounts, TCR beta sequences correctly predicted the HLA-A and HLA-B alleles of most subjects.

This CDR3 contains 14 residues. Germline CDR1 reads SNHLY; CDR2 reads FYNNEI. Trimming left V 5 bases short and J 4 bases short, with 13 bases between. PCR primers comprised 60 Vbeta and 13 Jbeta primers. Sequenced by immunoSEQ multiplex PCR; TCRdb stores in-frame clones only, minus some. The profile shows some 140,000 clones, around four fifths of them singletons. The chain employs TRBV2 and TRBJ2-3; D gene unclear. The source material was PBMCs. The receptor was isolated from a man aged 25-40 years in good health. The CDR3: CASSSSPAADTQYF. As DNA, the CDR3 is TGTGCCAGCAGTTCTTCACCCGCGGCAGATACGCAGTATTTT. The full variable domain, completed using reference TRBV2 and TRBJ2-3, is EPEVTQTPSHQVTQMGQEVILRCVPISNHLYFYWYRQILGQKVEFLVSFYNNEISEKSEIFDDQFSVERPDGSNFTLKIRSTKLEDSAMYFCASSSSPAADTQYFGPGTRLTVL.